The sequence of this T cell receptor beta chain was determined in a study of shared clonotypes between healthy human individuals (TCRdb year 2020). Study-level background: Three men and two women, aged 18 to 49 years, made up the cohort. Per donor, three plates each were used for CD4 naive and CD4 memory, two for CD8 naive, and one for CD8 memory. To estimate repertoire size and how much clonotype sharing occurs between individuals, the study deeply sequenced the blood TCR repertoires of about five healthy adults. To increase sequencing depth and limit assay-specific biases, TCR repertoire library preparation and sequencing were carried out by different laboratories using diverse techniques. Between about 0.94 and 8.9 billion PBMCs per donor were obtained by leukapheresis.

On this clone itself: Its antigen is unknown. Per-base qualities were not stored, and no clone one base away is much larger.

Using the deep immunoSEQ assay, multiplex PCR amplified TCR CDR3 regions from genomic DNA. For each cell subset, the extracted genomic DNA was distributed evenly across all wells of several immunoSEQ 96-well plates, and each plate served as one replicate. Each replicate PCR for sorted subsets received about 220 ng genomic DNA, equal to roughly 33,000 T cell genomes. The purified libraries were quantified using a Qubit 3.0 fluorometer, sized with a Bioanalyzer 2100, and then quantified again using the KAPA Library Quantification kit. Every immunoSEQ 96-well plate was sequenced on a dedicated single-read 150-cycle Illumina NextSeq 550 flow cell. The authors' pipeline ran thus. Because only junctional sequences without quality scores were contained in the immunoSEQ output, filtering matching that applied to full-length reads could not be performed. Sequences were annotated with PyIR, a Python wrapper for IgBLAST v1.9, using IMGT germline references to assign V/J genes and CDR3. Any read was removed if the V/J assignment was weak (E-value above 1e-6), the CDR3 was missing, or the read contained stop codons, out-of-frame junctions, or ambiguous translated residues. A V3J clonotype was defined by an identical inferred V gene, J gene, and CDR3 amino acid sequence. Percentage overlap between repertoires was computed as shared unique clonotypes divided by the size of the smaller repertoire. Repertoire richness was assessed with RTK rarefaction, the Chao1 estimator, and Recon v2.1 estimates of unobserved clonotypes. Generation probabilities were computed with OLGA for all TCRbeta clonotypes obtained by the gDNA method from several donors. TCRdb carries this immuneACCESS record with in-frame sequences only. Its versions omit some clonotypes, under half of them owing to an unresolved V gene in the studies checked, with the rest unexplained. V and J calls and clone size follow that table, whereas D and trimming were derived from the DNA. Here the sample has some 2,000,000 clones; about 95% occur a single time. 1.1% of the sample goes to the ten largest clones.

For the CD8 naive samples, CD45RO-negative cells were positively selected for CCR7, yielding a CD45RA+CCR7+ population from which TemRA cells were excluded. Donors were healthy HIV-negative adults with no recently reported acute infections or vaccinations. Every donor was a Caucasian adult residing in Nashville, Tennessee, USA. Blood was obtained by leukapheresis, after which PBMCs were separated by Ficoll-Histopaque density gradient centrifugation and cryopreserved in liquid nitrogen vapor phase. Analytical flow cytometry was used to check the purity and quantity of each magnetically sorted T cell population. Each sorted fraction had its genomic DNA isolated and then quantified by UV absorbance on a Nanodrop 2000c. Study-wide conclusions, independent of this receptor: Rarefaction of sorted-subset datasets indicated incomplete sequencing despite the large sequencing depth. Clonotypes shared by all four sorted-subset donors showed higher generation probabilities than non-shared clonotypes. Estimated clonotype richness was generally larger for naive than for memory subsets. When four donors were compared, the shared fraction of clonotypes was 5% to 6.5% for naive CD4, about 4% for naive CD8, roughly 2.5% for memory CD4, and around 0.37% for memory CD8. Because the study included a small number of donors, the genetic and exposure-history diversity represented was limited. Based on pairwise subsampling, the degree of clonotype sharing among donors was expected to be affected by sequencing depth. Sampling was restricted to blood, and TCR repertoires in tissues likely differ from the TCR repertoires found in blood.

The receptor was derived from a man in his late teens or twenties in good health. Sequenced material: naive CD8+ T cells sorted from blood. Sample cell subset or site, as interpreted from the label and publication: CD45RA+CCR7+.

At the DNA level, the sequence is TGTGCCAGCAGTTTTAGCGGTTGGGGTACGGATTCTGGGGCCAACGTCCTGACTTTC. It codes for CASSFSGWGTDSGANVLTF. Recombination linked TRBV27 to TRBJ2-6, with a tentative D gene TRBD2 over 6 matching bases. V sheds 3 bases and J sheds 1 base, leaving 19 bases between their ends. CDR1 and CDR2 were assigned from the germline V gene (reference sequence) as MNHEY and SMNVEV. The CDR3 measures 19 amino acids from cysteine to phenylalanine. Of all the DNA, just the CDR3 is kept, 57 bases in frame from base 1.